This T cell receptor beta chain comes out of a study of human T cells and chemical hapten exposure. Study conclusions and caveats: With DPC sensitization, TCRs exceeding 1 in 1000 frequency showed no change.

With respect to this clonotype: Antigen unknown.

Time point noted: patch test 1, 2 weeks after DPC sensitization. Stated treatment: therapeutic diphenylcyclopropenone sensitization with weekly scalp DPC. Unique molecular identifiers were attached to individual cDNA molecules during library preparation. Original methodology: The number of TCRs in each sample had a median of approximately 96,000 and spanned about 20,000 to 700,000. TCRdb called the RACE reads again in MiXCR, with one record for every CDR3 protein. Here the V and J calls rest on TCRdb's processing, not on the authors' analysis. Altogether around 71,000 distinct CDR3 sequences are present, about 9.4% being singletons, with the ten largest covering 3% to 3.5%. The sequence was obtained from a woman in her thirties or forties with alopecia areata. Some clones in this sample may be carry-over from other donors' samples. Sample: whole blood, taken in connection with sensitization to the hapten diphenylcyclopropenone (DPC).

The CDR3, as DNA: TGTGCCAGCAGCTTAAATGGGGTCTCGCTCTCACCCCTCCACTTT. It is translated as CASSLNGVSLSPLHF. V usage is TRBV7-2 and J usage is TRBJ1-6; D call uncertain. This CDR3 is 15 amino acids long. Germline V gene lookup returns CDR1 SGHTA and CDR2 FQGNSA. The V gene lost 2 bases and the J gene lost 10 bases, with 15 bases spanning the gap.